What follows is one T cell receptor beta chain and its context. As yet, its antigen is unknown. The TCRbeta library was prepared with unique molecular identifiers. Each CDR3 protein is one row after TCRdb ran MiXCR on the PCR reads. The sample lists approximately 1,000,000 distinct CDR3 sequences, 25% to 30% occurring once. The sample is drawn from a study of T-cell reconstitution after alpha-beta-depleted transplantation in children. Germline lookup yields CDR1 LGHDT and CDR2 YNNKEL (reference sequence). CDR3 length: 13 amino acids. With 0 bases removed from V and 5 bases from J, the gap between germline ends came to 5 bases. Study results and caveats: Several hundred graft clones that had expanded were reportedly the source of alpha-beta T cells about two months after transplant. Some patients' high day-60 TCRbeta diversity was traced to surviving recipient T cells and thymic progenitors. It was newly produced T cells that mostly accounted for T-cell counts and diversity one year after transplant.

This TCR came from a boy younger than two who had a stem cell transplant for SCID, so the T cells may come from the graft donor. This specimen consisted of PBMCs, mostly from graft donor cells, obtained 360 days after TCRalphabeta/CD19-depleted stem cell transplant. The V gene is TRBV3-1, the J gene TRBJ1-5, with D hard to call. CDR3 sequence: CASSQEGDQPQHF. The DNA for the CDR3 is TGTGCCAGCAGCCAAGAGGGAGATCAGCCCCAGCATTTT.